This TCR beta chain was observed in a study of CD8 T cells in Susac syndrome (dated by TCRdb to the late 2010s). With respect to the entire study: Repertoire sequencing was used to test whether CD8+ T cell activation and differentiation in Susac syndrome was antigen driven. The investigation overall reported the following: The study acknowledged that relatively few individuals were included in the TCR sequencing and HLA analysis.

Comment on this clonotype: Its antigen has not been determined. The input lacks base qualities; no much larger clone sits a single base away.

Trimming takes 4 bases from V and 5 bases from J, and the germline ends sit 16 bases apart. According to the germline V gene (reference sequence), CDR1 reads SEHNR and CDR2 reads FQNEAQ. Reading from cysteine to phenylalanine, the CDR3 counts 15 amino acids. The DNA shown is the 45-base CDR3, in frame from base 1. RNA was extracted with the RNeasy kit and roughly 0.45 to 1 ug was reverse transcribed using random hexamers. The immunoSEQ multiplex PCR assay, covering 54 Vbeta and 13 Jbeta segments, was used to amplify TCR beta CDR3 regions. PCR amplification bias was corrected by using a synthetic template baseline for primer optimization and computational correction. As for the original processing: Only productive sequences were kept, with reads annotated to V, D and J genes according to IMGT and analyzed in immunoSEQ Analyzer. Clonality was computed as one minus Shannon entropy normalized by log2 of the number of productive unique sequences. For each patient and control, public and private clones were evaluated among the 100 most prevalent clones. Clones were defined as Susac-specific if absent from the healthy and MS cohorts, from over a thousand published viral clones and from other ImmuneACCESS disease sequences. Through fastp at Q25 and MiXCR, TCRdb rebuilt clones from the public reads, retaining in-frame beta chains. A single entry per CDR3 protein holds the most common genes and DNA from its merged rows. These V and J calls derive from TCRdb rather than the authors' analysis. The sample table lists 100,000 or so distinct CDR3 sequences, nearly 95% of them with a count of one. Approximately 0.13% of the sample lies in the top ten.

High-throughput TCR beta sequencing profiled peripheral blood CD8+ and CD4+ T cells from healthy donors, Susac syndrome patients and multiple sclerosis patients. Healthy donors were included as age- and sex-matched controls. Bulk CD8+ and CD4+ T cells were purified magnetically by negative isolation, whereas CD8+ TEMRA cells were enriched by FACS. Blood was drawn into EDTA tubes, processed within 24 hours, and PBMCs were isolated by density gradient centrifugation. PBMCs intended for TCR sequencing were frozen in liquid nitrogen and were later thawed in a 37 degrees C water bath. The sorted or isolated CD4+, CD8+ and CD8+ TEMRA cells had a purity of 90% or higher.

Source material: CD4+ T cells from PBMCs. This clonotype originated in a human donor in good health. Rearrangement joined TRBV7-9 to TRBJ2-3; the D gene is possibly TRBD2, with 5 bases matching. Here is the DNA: TGTGCCAGCAGCTCCCAGAGGCTAGCTGGAGATACGCAGTATTTT. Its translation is CASSSQRLAGDTQYF.